This paragraph reports one T cell receptor (beta chain). Its antigen is still unknown. The data belong to a study of Ad26.COV2.S vaccination and SARS-CoV-2 variants. Trimming took 7 bases from V and 6 from J, leaving 13 bases between them. The CDR3 length is 14 residues. The germline gives CDR1 MNHEY, CDR2 SVGAGI. Clones were sequenced by immunoSEQ multiplex PCR, and TCRdb holds only the in-frame ones, with some missing. The sample consists of about 350,000 clones, 75% to 90% of them appearing once. Treatment defined: over 15 received Ad26.COV2.S at low or high dose, single or two shots; about 5 received placebo; per-sample allocation not given. Sampling happened 63 days after the first vaccine or placebo injection. Boston supplied an adult donor aged 18-55 years. Study results and caveats: Spike-specific responses of CD8+ and CD4+ T cells were reported to display substantial breadth after vaccination.

Here the sequenced sample was peripheral blood, taken in a trial of Ad26.COV2.S vaccine versus placebo. The J gene is TRBJ1-6, the V gene TRBV6-5, with D possibly TRBD1 on 5 matching bases. The sequence derives from a person aged 18-60 years who received the Ad26.COV2.S COVID-19 vaccine or a placebo. The CDR3 loop is CASTDSSSNSPLHF. Written as DNA, the CDR3 is TGTGCCAGCACCGACAGTTCCAGTAATTCACCCCTCCACTTT.